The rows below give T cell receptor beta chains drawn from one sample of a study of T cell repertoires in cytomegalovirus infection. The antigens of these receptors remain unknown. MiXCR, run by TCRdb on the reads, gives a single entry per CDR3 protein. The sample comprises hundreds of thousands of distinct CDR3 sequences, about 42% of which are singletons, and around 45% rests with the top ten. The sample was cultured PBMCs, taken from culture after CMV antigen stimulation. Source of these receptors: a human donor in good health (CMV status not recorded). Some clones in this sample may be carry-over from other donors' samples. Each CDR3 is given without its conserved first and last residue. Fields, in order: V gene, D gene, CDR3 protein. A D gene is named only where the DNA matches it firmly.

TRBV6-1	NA	ASSPRLHEQF
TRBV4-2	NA	ASSQEVWPVGEAF
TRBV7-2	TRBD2	ASSPGGGAGASSDTQY
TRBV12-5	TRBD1	ASGYRDRGNSNQPQH
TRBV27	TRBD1	ASSPNPTGVSNNSPLH
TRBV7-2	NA	ASSFLSSYEQY
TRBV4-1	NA	ASSQDTRGEQY
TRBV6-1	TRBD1	ASKTGQGGNQPQH
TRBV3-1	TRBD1	ASSSDRVAEKLF
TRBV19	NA	ASSPRHNTDTGELF
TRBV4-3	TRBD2	ASSQDPGLAGDEQF
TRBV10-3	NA	AISPWSQGTDTQY
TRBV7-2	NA	ASSLGPGNFGYT
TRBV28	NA	ASSLSAGDGRPQH
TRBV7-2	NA	ASSPRISEGNEQF
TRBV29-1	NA	TSRRGDTQY
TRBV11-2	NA	ASSLEAAYTDTQY
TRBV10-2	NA	ASRPWGRTDTQY
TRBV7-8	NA	ASSFRVKGEQY
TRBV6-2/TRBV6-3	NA	ASSYGGTDQYEQY
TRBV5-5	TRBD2	ASAAASGYNEQF